This passage covers 25 T cell receptor beta chains from one sample sequenced in a study of blood T cell repertoires in COVID-19. Clones were sequenced by immunoSEQ multiplex PCR, and TCRdb holds only the in-frame ones, with some missing. This table has about 250,000 clones, about nine tenths appearing once. The source material was PBMCs or T cells enriched from blood (not recorded which). The source is a woman between 50 and 59 years old who had recovered from COVID-19.

V usage is TRBV7-9 and J usage is TRBJ2-1; 10 bases agree with TRBD2. Losses at the gene ends were 4 bases for V and 4 bases for J; bases not matched to a gene: 4. This CDR3 spans 15 amino acids. Germline V CDR1 and CDR2: SEHNR, FQNEAQ (reference sequence). The CDR3, as DNA: TGTGCCAGCAGCTCACCGGGACTAGCGTACAATGAGCAGTTCTTC. This sequence encodes CASSSPGLAYNEQFF.

The chain carries TRBV28 and TRBJ1-1, with TRBD1 matching over 8 bases. V dropped 7 bases and J dropped 5; count of bases not matched to a gene: 9. The germline gives CDR1 MDHEN, CDR2 SYDVKM. This CDR3 is 14 amino acids long. The DNA for the CDR3 is TGTGCCAGCATCAGGGGAGGGACAGGAACTGAAGCTTTCTTT. This translates into CASIRGGTGTEAFF. Full variable domain (missing parts from reference TRBV28 and TRBJ1-1): DVKVTQSSRYLVKRTGEKVFLECVQDMDHENMFWYRQDPGLGLRLIYFSYDVKMKEKGDIPEGYSVSREKKERFSLILESASTNQTSMYLCASIRGGTGTEAFFGQGTRLTVV.

The genes are TRBV12-3 or TRBV12-4 and TRBJ2-1; 9 nucleotides align to TRBD1. The CDR3 runs to 13 residues. The junction had 8 bases not matched to a gene; V was cut back by 8 bases and J by 9 bases. The CDR3 coding sequence is TGTGCCAGCGCCAGACAGGGGGAGGGTGAGCAGTTCTTC. It yields the protein CASARQGEGEQFF.

The V gene is TRBV2, the J gene TRBJ1-2; 8 nucleotides match TRBD1. CDR3 length: 14 amino acids. With V trimmed by 4 bases and J by 5 bases, 6 bases remained unmatched. The germline V gene encodes CDR1 SNHLY and CDR2 FYNNEI. CDR3 nucleotide sequence: TGTGCCAGCAGTGGACAGGGGCAGCTGTATGGCTACACCTTC. Protein product: CASSGQGQLYGYTF. The whole variable domain, filled in from reference TRBV2 and TRBJ1-2, reads EPEVTQTPSHQVTQMGQEVILRCVPISNHLYFYWYRQILGQKVEFLVSFYNNEISEKSEIFDDQFSVERPDGSNFTLKIRSTKLEDSAMYFCASSGQGQLYGYTFGSGTRLTVV.

The chain combines TRBV28 with TRBJ1-2; no firm D call. With 3 bases removed from V and 0 bases from J, the gap between germline ends came to 8 bases. CDR3 length: 14 residues. Germline CDR1 and CDR2: MDHEN and SYDVKM. The DNA for the CDR3 is TGTGCCAGCAGTTTGACAAAGGCTAACTATGGCTACACCTTC. Residues: CASSLTKANYGYTF.

The chain recombines TRBV5-6 with TRBJ1-1; 7 bases agree with TRBD1. After removal of 2 bases from V and 3 bases from J, the junction contained 4 bases not matched to a gene. CDR1 SGHDT and CDR2 YYEEEE come from the germline V gene. The CDR3 is 14 amino acids. CDR3 DNA: TGTGCCAGCAGCTTCGGAGGGGGCGACACTGAAGCTTTCTTT. Translating it yields CASSFGGGDTEAFF.

The chain links TRBV19 to TRBJ1-5, with D possibly being TRBD1 (5 bases). V shed 5 bases and J shed 7 bases, with 12 bases lying between them. Germline CDR1 reads LNHDA; CDR2 reads SQIVND (reference sequence). The CDR3 spans 13 residues. CDR3 region: CASSVDSRQPQHF. The DNA for the CDR3 is TGTGCCAGTAGTGTCGACAGTCGGCAGCCCCAGCATTTT. Full variable domain (remainder filled in from reference TRBV19 and TRBJ1-5): DGGITQSPKYLFRKEGQNVTLSCEQNLNHDAMYWYRQDPGQGLRLIYYSQIVNDFQKGDIAEGYSVSREKKESFPLTVTSAQKNPTAFYLCASSVDSRQPQHFGDGTRLSIL.

This clone appeared a single time. Other DNA variants within this sample encode the same CDR3. The CDR3 here is CASRPGQVYGYTF. CDR3 nucleotide sequence: TGTGCCAGCAGACCGGGACAGGTATATGGCTACACCTTC. V and J are TRBV12-3 or TRBV12-4 and TRBJ1-2; TRBD1 aligns across 8 bases. The V and J ends lost 6 bases and 5 bases, in that order; junction bases with no gene match: 5. CDR3 length: 13 amino acids.

This chain links TRBV6-5 with TRBJ1-3; D is unresolved. V was shortened by 2 bases and J by 0 bases, with 11 bases between the two germline ends. This CDR3 contains 16 residues. Germline V gene data show CDR1 as MNHEY and CDR2 as SVGAGI. The CDR3 sequence: CASSYRPDYSGNTIYF. For the CDR3, the DNA is TGTGCCAGCAGTTACCGCCCGGACTACTCTGGAAACACCATATATTTT.

V usage is TRBV3-1 (or the pseudogene TRBV3-2) and J usage is TRBJ2-7, with D possibly being TRBD1 (6 bases). V gave up 4 bases and J gave up 9 bases, with 19 bases separating them. The germline gives CDR1 LGHDT, CDR2 YNNKEL (reference sequence). The CDR3 loop spans 14 amino acids. The CDR3 DNA reads TGTGCCAGCAGCCCCGGGTCGGACAGACGTGGGCAGTACTTC. This sequence encodes CASSPGSDRRGQYF.

The rearrangement joins TRBV5-4 to TRBJ1-6, with 8 bases identical to TRBD1. This CDR3 comprises 15 residues. V lost 2 bases to trimming and J lost 10 bases; unmatched junction nucleotides: 8. Germline assignment: CDR1 SGHNT and CDR2 YYREEE (reference sequence). The CDR3 bases are TGTGCCAGCAGCTTCGCTGACAGGGGAAAGTCACCCCTCCACTTT. Its protein is CASSFADRGKSPLHF.

The chain carries TRBV27 and TRBJ1-3, with D perhaps matching TRBD1 (6 bases). The V gene lost 1 base and the J gene lost 4 bases, with 11 bases spanning the gap. Germline V gene lookup returns CDR1 MNHEY and CDR2 SMNVEV (reference sequence). CDR3 size: 15 residues. The CDR3 DNA reads TGTGCCAGCAGTTTATTCAGGGGTGCGGGAAACACCATATATTTT. Amino acid sequence: CASSLFRGAGNTIYF.

V and J are TRBV5-4 and TRBJ2-5; D unclear. The CDR3 has 11 residues. V shed 9 bases and J shed 1 base, with 7 bases lying between them. The germline CDR1 and CDR2 sequences are SGHNT and YYREEE (reference sequence). CDR3 DNA sequence: TGTGCCACCGGAGCCCAAGAGACCCAGTACTTC. Encoded protein: CATGAQETQYF.

J is TRBJ1-4 and V is TRBV18, with 7 bases matching TRBD1. This CDR3 comprises 15 residues. After removal of 4 bases from V and 4 bases from J, the junction contained 6 bases not matched to a gene. CDR1 KGHSH and CDR2 LQKENI come from the germline V gene. The CDR3 region has the DNA TGTGCCAGCTCACTGACAGGGAACAATAATGAAAAACTGTTTTTT. Protein: CASSLTGNNNEKLFF.

This chain joins TRBV29-1 and TRBJ1-5; D remains ambiguous. CDR3 length equals 13 residues. V was clipped by 4 bases and J by 4 bases, with 11 bases between them. The germline gives CDR1 SQVTM, CDR2 ANQGSEA. CDR3 region: CSVVVRVNQPQHF. CDR3 in DNA: TGCAGCGTTGTAGTCCGGGTTAATCAGCCCCAGCATTTT. Variable domain in full (rest from reference TRBV29-1 and TRBJ1-5): SAVISQKPSRDICQRGTSLTIQCQVDSQVTMMFWYRQQPGQSLTLIATANQGSEATYESGFVIDKFPISRPNLTFSTLTVSNMSPEDSSIYLCSVVVRVNQPQHFGDGTRLSIL.

V is TRBV7-8 and J is TRBJ2-3; 10 bases are shared with TRBD1. CDR3 length: 15 amino acids. V shed 5 bases, J shed 0 bases, and the junction held 2 bases outside the gene matches. Germline CDR1 and CDR2: SGHVS and FQNEAQ. The CDR3 loop is CASSQGQGSTDTQYF. The CDR3, as DNA: TGTGCCAGCAGCCAGGGACAGGGGAGCACAGATACGCAGTATTTT.

The rearrangement joins TRBV7-2 to TRBJ2-5, with 7 bases aligning to TRBD2. There are 15 residues in the CDR3. V trimming: 3 bases; J trimming: 7 bases; junction bases outside the gene matches: 11. CDR1 and CDR2 (germline): SGHTA, FQGNSA. CDR3 in amino acids: CASSFGGSHEGTQYF. The CDR3 bases are TGTGCCAGCAGCTTTGGCGGGAGTCACGAGGGGACCCAGTACTTC.

The genes are TRBV9 and TRBJ2-5, with 8 nucleotides matching TRBD1. The CDR3 consists of 15 residues. V trimming: 1 base; J trimming: 5 bases; junction bases outside the gene matches: 7. Germline V CDR1 and CDR2: SGDLS, YYNGEE. Here the CDR3 reads CASSVSQGARETQYF. The CDR3 bases are TGTGCCAGCAGCGTATCGCAGGGGGCGAGGGAGACCCAGTACTTC.

CDR3 protein: CASSPRTGAVPFQETQYF. The CDR3 DNA sequence: TGTGCCAGCAGCCCTAGGACAGGGGCCGTACCCTTCCAAGAGACCCAGTACTTC. The rearrangement uses TRBV7-2 and TRBJ2-5, with 9 bases that match TRBD1. There are 18 residues in the CDR3. In germline, CDR1 is SGHTA, CDR2 FQGNSA. The junction had 14 bases not matched to a gene; V was cut back by 5 bases and J by 1 base.

The gene calls are TRBV9 and TRBJ2-1, with 8 bases fitting TRBD2. The V and J ends lost 0 bases and 9 bases, in that order; junction bases with no gene match: 11. This CDR3 contains 16 residues. The germline CDR1 and CDR2 sequences are SGDLS and YYNGEE. The CDR3: CASSVDSEVAGGEQFF. For the CDR3, the DNA is TGTGCCAGCAGCGTAGATTCGGAGGTGGCGGGAGGTGAGCAGTTCTTC.

The V gene is TRBV11-3, the J gene TRBJ2-3; 10 bases line up with TRBD2. The germline V gene has CDR1 SGHNT and CDR2 YENEEA. V lost 4 bases and J lost 3; bases outside the gene matches: 7. This CDR3 comprises 16 residues. The CDR3 region has the DNA TGTGCCAGCAGCTCCGGACTAGCGGAGGTTACAGATACGCAGTATTTT. Protein: CASSSGLAEVTDTQYF. The full variable domain, completed using reference TRBV11-3 and TRBJ2-3, is EAGVVQSPRYKIIEKKQPVAFWCNPISGHNTLYWYLQNLGQGPELLIRYENEEAVDDSQLPKDRFSAERLKGVDSTLKIQPAELGDSAVYLCASSSGLAEVTDTQYFGPGTRLTVL.

This clone was seen once. The chain employs TRBV28 and TRBJ2-5; 9 nucleotides line up with TRBD2. The germline V gene encodes CDR1 MDHEN and CDR2 SYDVKM. The CDR3 has 16 amino acids. V gave up 3 bases and J gave up 3 bases; unmatched junction bases: 8. This CDR3 reads CASSFKGLAPKETQYF. CDR3 in DNA: TGTGCCAGCAGTTTTAAGGGACTAGCTCCCAAAGAGACCCAGTACTTC. Complete variable domain (other parts from reference TRBV28 and TRBJ2-5): DVKVTQSSRYLVKRTGEKVFLECVQDMDHENMFWYRQDPGLGLRLIYFSYDVKMKEKGDIPEGYSVSREKKERFSLILESASTNQTSMYLCASSFKGLAPKETQYFGPGTRLLVL.

V gene TRBV28 combines with J gene TRBJ2-3, with TRBD2 matching 14 bases. V lost 6 bases and J lost 2; bases outside the gene matches: 10. CDR1 MDHEN and CDR2 SYDVKM come from the germline V gene. This CDR3 region has 18 residues. CDR3 sequence: CASRTSGRADYPTDTQYF. The CDR3 coding sequence is TGTGCCAGCAGGACTAGCGGGAGGGCAGATTACCCCACAGATACGCAGTATTTT.

This clone was observed a few times. The sample holds other DNA sequences that translate to the same CDR3. The chain carries TRBV7-2 and TRBJ1-5, with a weak D call TRBD1 (6 bases). Germline CDR1 and CDR2: SGHTA and FQGNSA. The germline V and J ends were trimmed by 4 bases and 1 base, with 11 bases remaining between them. This CDR3 has 15 amino acids. The CDR3 sequence: CASSSQGGSNQPQHF. The CDR3 DNA reads TGTGCCAGCAGCTCACAGGGTGGAAGCAATCAGCCCCAGCATTTT.

This clone appeared a single time. The chain joins TRBV3-1 (or the pseudogene TRBV3-2) to TRBJ2-5; 7 positions match TRBD2. The V and J ends lost 1 base and 4 bases, in that order; junction bases with no gene match: 6. The germline V gene encodes CDR1 LGHDT and CDR2 YNNKEL (reference sequence). The CDR3 extends over 15 amino acids. DNA for the CDR3: TGTGCCAGCAGCCAAGTTGCGGGAGTCCCAGAGACCCAGTACTTC. Translation: CASSQVAGVPETQYF.